Each of the 21 T cell receptor beta chains below was sequenced from the same sample in a study of cytomegalovirus exposure and HLA in healthy donors. Using immunoSEQ multiplex PCR, the repertoire was profiled, and TCRdb retains in-frame clones only, with some absent. In the table there are roughly 150,000 clones, around four fifths of which are singletons. The sequencing sample was made of PBMCs. These receptors came from a man between 25 and 39 years old in good health and CMV-seropositive.

The V call is TRBV9, the J call TRBJ1-2; 7 positions match TRBD1. CDR1 SGDLS and CDR2 YYNGEE come from the germline V gene. The V gene end was trimmed by 0 bases and the J gene end by 2 bases; junction bases not matched to a gene: 7. The CDR3 covers 16 residues. The DNA for the CDR3 is TGTGCCAGCAGCGTAGCCGCCGACAGGGTAAACTATGGCTACACCTTC. Its translation is CASSVAADRVNYGYTF.

The V and J genes are TRBV6-5 and TRBJ1-5; weak D call: TRBD1 (6 bases). Germline V gene sequence: CDR1 MNHEY, CDR2 SVGAGI. The ends were cut back, 3 bases at V and 6 bases at J, with 15 bases in the middle. The CDR3 spans 15 residues. The CDR3 spells CASSYRGGDGQPQHF. The CDR3 region has the DNA TGTGCCAGCAGTTATCGGGGGGGCGATGGTCAGCCCCAGCATTTT.

V usage is TRBV15 and J usage is TRBJ1-4; D remains ambiguous. V was cut by 6 bases and J by 8 bases, with 7 bases left in between. The CDR3 has 11 amino acids. Germline V gene sequence: CDR1 LNHNV, CDR2 YYDKDF (reference sequence). The CDR3 spells CATRYSEKLFF. CDR3 DNA sequence: TGTGCCACCAGGTACAGCGAAAAACTGTTTTTT.

CDR3 DNA: TGCGCCAGCAGCTTGCGCGGTATGTACGAGCAGTACTTC. Its translation: CASSLRGMYEQYF. The chain recombines TRBV5-1 with TRBJ2-7; D not resolved. The ends were cut back, 1 base at V and 4 bases at J, with 9 bases in the middle. Looked up from germline, CDR1 is SGHRS and CDR2 is YFSETQ. The length of the CDR3 is 13 residues.

This clone was detected a few times. CDR3 bases: TGTGCCAGCAGTACTTTACAGGGGACGGATTCACCCCTCCACTTT. Translated, it gives CASSTLQGTDSPLHF. The chain combines TRBV27 with TRBJ1-6; TRBD1 matches 7 bases. The germline V gene encodes CDR1 MNHEY and CDR2 SMNVEV (reference sequence). There are 15 residues in the CDR3. J was trimmed by 8 bases and V by 5 bases; bases with no gene match: 9.

The chain couples TRBV5-6 to TRBJ1-6, with D tentatively TRBD1 (5 bases). In germline, CDR1 is SGHDT, CDR2 YYEEEE. The CDR3 runs to 16 residues. Trimming cost V 1 base and J 6 bases, with 14 bases left between them. CDR3 nucleotides: TGTGCCAGCAGCTTGAGTCTGGGACTGGGTAATTCACCCCTCCACTTT. It yields the protein CASSLSLGLGNSPLHF.

Only a few counts were recorded for this clone. The chain joins TRBV11-2 to TRBJ2-1, with TRBD2 as a possible D gene (6 bases). The V gene's germline CDR1 is SGHAT and CDR2 FQNNGV. The CDR3 runs 15 residues. Trimming stripped 10 bases from V and 2 bases from J, with 18 bases between. CDR3 amino acids: CATRPGGATYNEQFF. In DNA, the CDR3 is TGTGCCACCAGACCAGGCGGGGCTACCTACAATGAGCAGTTCTTC.

The V call is TRBV10-3, the J call TRBJ2-1; 9 bases match TRBD2. There are 13 residues in the CDR3. With V trimmed by 5 bases and J by 5 bases, 1 base remained unmatched. Germline CDR1 ENHRY, CDR2 SYGVKD. The CDR3 spells CAISSGGNNEQFF. The CDR3 nucleotides are TGTGCCATCAGTAGCGGGGGGAACAATGAGCAGTTCTTC.

In this sample, this clone turned up many times. V gene TRBV27 combines with J gene TRBJ1-2, with unresolved D. Trimming removed 4 bases at V and 3 bases at J, with 9 bases between. Germline V CDR1 and CDR2: MNHEY, SMNVEV (reference sequence). This CDR3 is built from 13 residues. The CDR3 region is CASSWSLDYGYTF. The CDR3 nucleotides are TGTGCCAGCAGTTGGAGCCTAGACTATGGCTACACCTTC.

This chain connects TRBV19 to TRBJ1-2; TRBD1 agrees at 11 bases. CDR1 is LNHDA, CDR2 SQIVND, per germline (reference sequence). The CDR3 is 16 residues long. V was pared by 4 bases and J by 2 bases, with 6 bases of the junction left unmatched. CDR3 DNA: TGTGCCAGTAGTAAGGACAGGGGGCTGGCCAACTATGGCTACACCTTC. Encoded protein: CASSKDRGLANYGYTF.

This chain links TRBV2 with TRBJ2-5, with 7 nucleotides matching TRBD2. The CDR3 has 14 residues. V lost 4 bases to trimming and J lost 3 bases; unmatched junction nucleotides: 5. The germline V gene encodes CDR1 SNHLY and CDR2 FYNNEI. CDR3 in amino acids: CASSGGGTKETQYF. The CDR3 bases are TGTGCCAGCAGTGGCGGGGGTACGAAAGAGACCCAGTACTTC. Together with reference TRBV2 and TRBJ2-5, the CDR3 gives the full variable domain: EPEVTQTPSHQVTQMGQEVILRCVPISNHLYFYWYRQILGQKVEFLVSFYNNEISEKSEIFDDQFSVERPDGSNFTLKIRSTKLEDSAMYFCASSGGGTKETQYFGPGTRLLVL.

The chain recombines TRBV19 with TRBJ2-7, with D perhaps matching TRBD2 (5 bases). Trimming removed 6 bases at V and 1 base at J, with 13 bases between. The CDR3 contains 14 residues. In germline, CDR1 is LNHDA, CDR2 SQIVND (reference sequence). The CDR3 nucleotides read TGTGCCAGTAGCTTCCGGGGTAAGTCCTACGAGCAGTACTTC. Protein sequence: CASSFRGKSYEQYF.

The V call is TRBV7-2, the J call TRBJ2-7, with D possibly matching TRBD2 (6 bases). V gave up 4 bases and J gave up 2 bases, with 18 bases separating them. From germline, CDR1 is SGHTA and CDR2 FQGNSA. This CDR3 region has 16 residues. CDR3 amino acids: CASSSAGGRGTYEQYF. The CDR3 region has the DNA TGTGCCAGCAGCTCAGCCGGGGGTAGGGGAACCTACGAGCAGTACTTC.

A word on this clone: Distinct nucleotide sequences in the sample also encode this CDR3. The genes are TRBV27 and TRBJ2-1, with D unresolved. The V end was cut by 3 bases, the J end by 5 bases, with 14 bases between. The CDR3 totals 15 residues. Germline V gives CDR1 MNHEY, CDR2 SMNVEV (reference sequence). The CDR3 nucleotides are TGTGCCAGCAGTTTGGTGGCAGGTGGTCACAATGAGCAGTTCTTC. Encoded protein: CASSLVAGGHNEQFF.

This clone is medium-sized in the sample. V is TRBV19 and J is TRBJ2-7; 14 nucleotides agree with TRBD2. The CDR3 sequence is 15 residues long. The germline V gene has CDR1 LNHDA and CDR2 SQIVND (reference sequence). The V gene end was trimmed by 4 bases and the J gene end by 2 bases; junction bases not matched to a gene: 1. The CDR3 reads CASSKTSGGAYEQYF. CDR3 nucleotide sequence: TGTGCCAGTAGTAAGACTAGCGGGGGGGCCTACGAGCAGTACTTC.

Comment on this clone: In the same sample, other DNA sequences code for this CDR3. The V call is TRBV29-1, the J call TRBJ2-7; tentative D call: TRBD1 (6 bases). Per the germline V gene, CDR1 is SQVTM and CDR2 is ANQGSEA. The CDR3 is made up of 13 amino acids. The ends were cut back, 1 base at V and 3 bases at J, with 10 bases in the middle. DNA of the CDR3: TGCAGCGTTGAAGGGGGGCAGGACTACGAGCAGTACTTC. Translated: CSVEGGQDYEQYF.

This sequence joins TRBV9 and TRBJ2-7; D not certain. CDR3 size: 13 residues. Trimming left V 0 bases short and J 6 bases short, with 10 bases between. The germline gives CDR1 SGDLS, CDR2 YYNGEE. The DNA of the CDR3 is TGTGCCAGCAGCGTAGCGGCCGGCGGCGAGCAGTACTTC. Amino acids: CASSVAAGGEQYF.

V usage is TRBV7-2 and J usage is TRBJ2-7; 12 bases match TRBD2. The CDR3 contains 16 residues. The germline CDR1 and CDR2 sequences are SGHTA and FQGNSA. V was pared by 6 bases and J by 5 bases, with 11 bases of the junction left unmatched. DNA for the CDR3: TGTGCCAGCAGTCTCACTAGCGGGGGGTGGAGGAACGAGCAGTACTTC. This codes for CASSLTSGGWRNEQYF. Looking up the rest from reference TRBV7-2 and TRBJ2-7 gives the full variable domain: GAGVSQSPSNKVTEKGKDVELRCDPISGHTALYWYRQSLGQGLEFLIYFQGNSAPDKSGLPSDRFSAERTGGSVSTLTIQRTQQEDSAVYLCASSLTSGGWRNEQYFGPGTRLTVT.

The chain is built from TRBV29-1 and TRBJ1-1; 9 bases map to TRBD1. The CDR3 spans 11 residues. J lost 4 bases, V lost 6 bases, and 0 bases had no gene match. CDR1 is SQVTM, CDR2 ANQGSEA, per germline. The CDR3 region has the DNA TGCAGCGTGGACAGGGGCACTGAAGCTTTCTTT. Its translation: CSVDRGTEAFF.

The chain recombines TRBV11-2 with TRBJ1-4; unclear D gene. Germline CDR1 and CDR2: SGHAT and FQNNGV. Trimming took off 5 bases at V and 6 bases at J, with 13 bases between the two ends. The CDR3 covers 14 residues. CDR3 DNA sequence: TGTGCCAGCAGCCGGGGAATCCCCTATGAAAAACTGTTTTTT. It encodes CASSRGIPYEKLFF.

The V and J genes are TRBV7-6 and TRBJ1-3; TRBD1 matches at 8 bases. The V gene end was trimmed by 4 bases and the J gene end by 4 bases; junction bases not matched to a gene: 6. Germline loops: CDR1 SGHVS, CDR2 FNYEAQ. The CDR3 covers 15 residues. This CDR3 is CASSYSGGTGNTIYF. The CDR3 DNA sequence: TGTGCCAGCAGCTATTCAGGGGGCACCGGAAACACCATATATTTT. The whole variable domain, filled in from reference TRBV7-6 and TRBJ1-3, reads GAGVSQSPRYKVTKRGQDVALRCDPISGHVSLYWYRQALGQGPEFLTYFNYEAQQDKSGLPNDRFSAERPEGSISTLTIQRTEQRDSAMYRCASSYSGGTGNTIYFGEGSWLTVV.